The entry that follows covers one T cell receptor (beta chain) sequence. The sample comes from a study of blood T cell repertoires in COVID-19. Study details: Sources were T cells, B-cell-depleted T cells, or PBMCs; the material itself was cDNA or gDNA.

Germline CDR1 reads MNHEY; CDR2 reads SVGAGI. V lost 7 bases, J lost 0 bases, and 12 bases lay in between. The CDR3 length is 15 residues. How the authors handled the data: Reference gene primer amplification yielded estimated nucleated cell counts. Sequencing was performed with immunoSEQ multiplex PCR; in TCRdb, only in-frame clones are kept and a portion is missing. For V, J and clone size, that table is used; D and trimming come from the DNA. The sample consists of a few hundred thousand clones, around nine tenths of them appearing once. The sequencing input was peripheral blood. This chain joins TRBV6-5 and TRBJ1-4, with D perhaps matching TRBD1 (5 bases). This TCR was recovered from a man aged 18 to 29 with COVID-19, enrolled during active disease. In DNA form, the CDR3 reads TGTGCCAGCATGTCGGGGGGATCAACTAATGAAAAACTGTTTTTT. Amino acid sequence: CASMSGGSTNEKLFF.